The present TCR beta chain was sequenced within a study of blood T cells in healthy people across ages. The overall study: With template switching, about one barcoded beta molecule was captured per two T cells.

Primers used in a second PCR of roughly 7 to 11 cycles were a sample-barcoded 5' primer and a J-beta primer mix. CDR3-containing paired-end reads numbered at least 2.5 million in each sample. From the 5' RACE reads, TCRdb called clonotypes with MiXCR, one entry per CDR3 protein. The sample includes about 800,000 distinct CDR3 sequences, around a quarter seen only once; the top ten take roughly 3.5%. The CDR3 has 14 residues. Trimming cost V 4 bases and J 4 bases, with 10 bases left between them. From germline, CDR1 is MGHRA and CDR2 YSYEKL. Isolated per sample were at least 7 million PBMCs. The sample was also linked to a second study, of T cells of mothers and their children. That study adds: The effect of thymic selection on TCR recombination output is similar between related and unrelated pairs.

The sample consisted of blood. V usage is TRBV4-1 and J usage is TRBJ1-4, with D possibly being TRBD1 (5 bases). This clonotype originated in a boy younger than 18 in good health. The CDR3 loop reads CASSPGGVNEKLFF. CDR3 bases: TGCGCCAGCAGCCCCGGGGGGGTTAATGAAAAACTGTTTTTT.